The T cell receptor (beta chain) described here comes from a study of shared clonotypes between healthy human individuals. Study-level information: For every donor, three CD4 naive, three CD4 memory, two CD8 naive and one CD8 memory plates were used. General study findings and limits: Generally, estimated richness proved larger in naive subsets than it did in memory subsets. An anticipated effect of sequencing depth on clonotype sharing among donors was recognized.

As for this clone: Its matching antigen is unknown. Other nucleotide sequences from this sample produce the same CDR3.

Only in-frame clones appear in the TCRdb table, and some are missing; sequencing was by immunoSEQ multiplex PCR. The data hold about 700,000 clones, with just over 90% observed a single time. Terminally differentiated effector memory CD45RA+ cells were left out of the naive CD8 fraction, which was CD45RO-negative and positively selected for CCR7. Those who donated, Caucasian adults without exception, all lived in Nashville, Tennessee. The sequenced sample was naive CD8+ T cells sorted from blood. The sequence came from a man aged 30 to 45 in good health.

CDR3 region: CASSLEGLAGGSYNEQFF. The CDR3 nucleotides read TGCGCCAGCAGCTTGGAGGGACTAGCGGGAGGGTCTTACAATGAGCAGTTCTTC. This chain joins TRBV5-1 and TRBJ2-1; the match to TRBD2 covers 16 bases. Germline V gene sequence: CDR1 SGHRS, CDR2 YFSETQ. This CDR3 region has 18 residues. J gave up 4 bases and V 0 bases, and 4 bases lay outside the gene matches. The variable domain in full, completed from reference TRBV5-1 and TRBJ2-1, reads KAGVTQTPRYLIKTRGQQVTLSCSPISGHRSVSWYQQTPGQGLQFLFEYFSETQRNKGNFPGRFSGRQFSNSRSEMNVSTLELGDSALYLCASSLEGLAGGSYNEQFFGPGTRLTVL.